A selection of T cell receptor beta chains follows, all from one sample in a study of blood T cell repertoires in COVID-19. The assay was immunoSEQ multiplex PCR, and TCRdb's table has in-frame clones only and misses some. The repertoire holds some 400,000 clones, 90% seen once, with roughly 6.8% in the top ten. The specimen sequenced was peripheral blood. Receptors were obtained from a man between 18 and 29 years old with active or convalescent COVID-19. Each CDR3 is given with its conserved first and last residue. The D gene is left open where the match is weak. The size of a clone is reported for some rows only, either as once, few or many, or as a class for expanded clones.

>TRBJ2-5|TRBD2|NA|TRBV5-1
TGCGCCAGCAGCCCCGGGACTAGCGGGGCCGAGACCCAGTACTTC
CASSPGTSGAETQYF
>TRBJ1-1|TRBD1|NA|TRBV29-1
TGCAGCGCCTCGGACAGGGTCACTGAAGCTTTCTTT
CSASDRVTEAFF
>TRBJ2-1|NA|NA|TRBV7-3
TGTGCCAGCAGTTTCCGGGGGGCCGGTTGGGAGCAGTTCTTC
CASSFRGAGWEQFF
>TRBJ2-6|TRBD2|NA|TRBV5-1
TGCGCCAGCAGCCCCGGGGGGTCTGGGGCCAACGTCCTGACTTTC
CASSPGGSGANVLTF
>TRBJ1-1|NA|NA|TRBV19
TGTGCCAGTAGTATAGATGGACAGATCATGAACACTGAAGCTTTCTTT
CASSIDGQIMNTEAFF
>TRBJ1-1|NA|NA|TRBV3-1/TRBV3-2
TGTGCCAGCAGCCAAGGTTGGCAGGTCAACACTGAAGCTTTCTTT
CASSQGWQVNTEAFF
>TRBJ1-4|NA|NA|TRBV7-9
TGTGCCAGCAGCTTGACGGGGGGGAATGAAAAACTGTTTTTT
CASSLTGGNEKLFF
>TRBJ2-3|NA|NA|TRBV12-3/TRBV12-4
TGTGCCAGCAGTTCAGACAGGACAGATACGCAGTATTTT
CASSSDRTDTQYF
>TRBJ2-7|TRBD1|NA|TRBV28
TGTGCCAGCAGCAGCGGAGGACAGGGCTCCTACGAGCAGTACTTC
CASSSGGQGSYEQYF
>TRBJ2-7|TRBD1|once|TRBV4-1
TGCGCCAGCGCAGGGGACAGGGGCTACGAGCAGTACTTC
CASAGDRGYEQYF
>TRBJ1-4|TRBD1|few|TRBV9
TGTGCCAGCAGCGTAAACAGGGGCGGGGAAAAACTGTTTTTT
CASSVNRGGEKLFF
>TRBJ2-2|TRBD1|NA|TRBV5-1
TGCGCCAGCAGCGGACCGGGACAGGGAACCGGGGAGCTGTTTTTT
CASSGPGQGTGELFF
>TRBJ2-1|NA|NA|TRBV10-3
TGTGCCATCAGTGGAGATTCGGACTATGACAATGAGCAGTTCTTC
CAISGDSDYDNEQFF
>TRBJ1-2|NA|NA|TRBV28
TGTGCCAGCAGTTTATACAGGAAAGCTAACTATGGCTACACCTTC
CASSLYRKANYGYTF
>TRBJ1-2|NA|NA|TRBV19
TGTGCCAGTAGTATAGTCGGGAACAGTGGCTATGGCTACACCTTC
CASSIVGNSGYGYTF
>TRBJ2-5|NA|few|TRBV7-9
TGTGCCAGCAGCCGAGGCCAAGAGACCCAGTACTTC
CASSRGQETQYF
>TRBJ2-3|NA|once|TRBV28
TGTGCCAGCAGCCCGGGTTGGCAGTATTTT
CASSPGWQYF